One T cell receptor beta chain is described in this entry. The CDR3 spans 14 residues. V lost 0 bases and J 1 base, leaving 7 bases between the germline ends. The germline V gene encodes CDR1 SGDLS and CDR2 YYNGEE. Generated by immunoSEQ multiplex PCR, the TCRdb table keeps only in-frame clones and is missing some. This table holds 130,000 to 150,000 clones, 81% found once. This sample stems from a study of blood T cell repertoires in COVID-19. In the study overall: Samples representing acute and convalescent COVID-19 were sourced from the United States, Italy and Spain.

Sequencing was carried out using peripheral blood. The chain is built from TRBV9 and TRBJ2-5; no definite D call. The sequence came from a human donor in a cohort sampled during active COVID-19. CDR3 sequence (DNA): TGTGCCAGCAGCGTAGCAGGTATCCAAGAGACCCAGTACTTC. Translated, it gives CASSVAGIQETQYF.